The clone carrying this T cell receptor (beta chain) was detected only a few times. The data are from a study of blood T cell repertoires in COVID-19. Per the authors' pipeline: The authors estimated nucleated cell counts from reference gene primer amplification. The method was immunoSEQ multiplex PCR; TCRdb's version includes in-frame clones alone and lacks a portion of them. V, J and clone size derive from that table, while D and trimming were established from the DNA sequence. This table holds roughly 180,000 clones, over 75% found once. This CDR3 region has 13 residues. V lost 4 bases to trimming and J lost 11 bases; unmatched junction nucleotides: 4. Germline loops: CDR1 MNHEY, CDR2 SVGAGI.

The sample consisted of PBMCs or T cells enriched from blood (not recorded which). The chain uses TRBV6-5 and TRBJ1-5; TRBD1 matches 11 bases. This receptor was obtained from a woman aged 40 to 50 with acute COVID-19. In nucleotides, the CDR3 is TGTGCCAGCAGTTTGGGACAGGGGGGGTCCCAGCATTTT. Translating it yields CASSLGQGGSQHF.